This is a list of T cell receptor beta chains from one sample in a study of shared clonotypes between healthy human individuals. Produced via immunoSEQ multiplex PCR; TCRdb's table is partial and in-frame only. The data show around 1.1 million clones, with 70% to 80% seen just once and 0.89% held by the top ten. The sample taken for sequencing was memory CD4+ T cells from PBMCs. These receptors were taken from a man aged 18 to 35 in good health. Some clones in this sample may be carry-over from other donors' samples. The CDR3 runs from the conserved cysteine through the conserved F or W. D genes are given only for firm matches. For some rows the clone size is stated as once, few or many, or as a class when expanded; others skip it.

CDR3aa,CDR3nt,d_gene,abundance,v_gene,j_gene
CASSRGTAGSYEQYF,TGCGCCAGCAGCCGGGGGACAGCGGGCAGCTACGAGCAGTACTTC,NA,NA,TRBV4-1,TRBJ2-7
CASRLTGSMNYGYTF,TGTGCCAGCAGACTTACCGGGAGCATGAACTATGGCTACACCTTC,NA,NA,TRBV6-5,TRBJ1-2
CASSRPSGANTGELFF,TGTGCCAGCAGCCGCCCTAGCGGGGCGAACACCGGGGAGCTGTTTTTT,TRBD2,NA,TRBV6-6,TRBJ2-2
CASSRTGADQPQHF,TGCGCCAGCAGCCGGACAGGGGCGGATCAGCCCCAGCATTTT,TRBD1,NA,TRBV5-1,TRBJ1-5
CASSPLWGRVNTGELFF,TGCGCCAGCAGCCCTCTATGGGGGAGGGTGAACACCGGGGAGCTGTTTTTT,TRBD2,NA,TRBV5-1,TRBJ2-2
CSVAAFVGLAKNIQYF,TGCAGCGTCGCGGCTTTCGTGGGACTAGCCAAAAACATTCAGTACTTC,NA,NA,TRBV29-1,TRBJ2-4
CASSFYGSREKLFF,TGTGCCAGCAGCTTTTATGGCAGCCGTGAAAAACTGTTTTTT,NA,once,TRBV5-4,TRBJ1-4
CASSFDRVAYEQYF,TGTGCCAGCAGCTTCGACAGGGTAGCCTACGAGCAGTACTTC,TRBD1,NA,TRBV5-6,TRBJ2-7
CASSDRGGADTQYF,TGTGCCAGCAGCGACAGGGGGGGGGCAGATACGCAGTATTTT,NA,few,TRBV9,TRBJ2-3
CASSLLSLRETQYF,TGTGCCAGCAGTTTGTTGTCACTCCGGGAGACCCAGTACTTC,NA,NA,TRBV28,TRBJ2-5
CASSLVSEYNEQFF,TGCGCCAGCAGCTTGGTGAGCGAGTACAATGAGCAGTTCTTC,NA,once,TRBV5-1,TRBJ2-1